The 27 T cell receptor beta chains in this list originate from one sample, sequenced in a study of shared clonotypes between healthy human individuals. Libraries were prepared by immunoSEQ multiplex PCR; TCRdb keeps only in-frame clonotypes and omits some of them. The sample contains roughly 650,000 clones, roughly 97% of which appear only once. The specimen sequenced was naive CD4+ T cells sorted from blood. Subset specified: CD45RA+ positively selected. These receptors were obtained from a woman under 40 in good health.

J is TRBJ2-4 and V is TRBV4-1, with 7 bases aligning to TRBD1. The CDR3 has 18 amino acids. Germline CDR1 is MGHRA and CDR2 is YSYEKL. V dropped 1 base and J dropped 6; count of bases not matched to a gene: 15. Written as DNA, the CDR3 is TGCGCCAGCAGCCAAGGTCCCCGACAGGGTGGGTACGGAAACATTCAGTACTTC. This translates into CASSQGPRQGGYGNIQYF.

The rearrangement uses TRBV11-2 and TRBJ1-3, with TRBD1 identical over 7 bases. CDR3 length: 14 residues. The ends lost 2 bases at V and 5 bases at J; junction bases unmatched: 3. Germline loops: CDR1 SGHAT, CDR2 FQNNGV. CDR3 coding DNA: TGTGCCAGCAGCTTAAGGGACAGACGAAACACCATATATTTT. Amino acid sequence: CASSLRDRRNTIYF.

This clone was observed a handful of times. The CDR3 reads CASSLPFLSGNTIYF. The CDR3 DNA reads TGTGCCAGCAGTTTACCGTTTCTCTCTGGAAACACCATATATTTT. This chain uses TRBV28 with TRBJ1-3; D is unclear. The CDR3 has 15 residues. The germline CDR1 and CDR2 sequences are MDHEN and SYDVKM. V gave up 2 bases and J gave up 0 bases, with 8 bases separating them.

This rearrangement joins TRBV28 to TRBJ1-2; no definite D call. Per germline, CDR1 MDHEN and CDR2 SYDVKM. Trimming took 1 base from V and 4 from J, leaving 16 bases between them. The CDR3 totals 16 residues. The CDR3: CASSLFGTPVGYGYTF. CDR3 bases: TGTGCCAGCAGTTTATTCGGCACCCCGGTGGGCTATGGCTACACCTTC.

J is TRBJ2-7 and V is TRBV18; the D is unclear. Looked up from germline, CDR1 is KGHSH and CDR2 is LQKENI. The V end was cut by 6 bases, the J end by 0 bases, with 9 bases between. This CDR3 comprises 13 residues. The CDR3 coding sequence is TGTGCCAGCTCTCTGACGTCCTCCTACGAGCAGTACTTC. Encoded protein: CASSLTSSYEQYF.

V and J are TRBV4-1 and TRBJ2-5; TRBD2 agrees at 10 bases. The end of the DNA aligns better with TRBJ2-7, so the J call may be wrong. Germline CDR1 reads MGHRA; CDR2 reads YSYEKL. There are 16 residues in the CDR3. CDR3 amino acids: CASSQGSGRFSYEQYF. In nucleotides, the CDR3 is TGCGCCAGCAGCCAGGGTAGCGGGAGGTTTTCCTACGAGCAGTACTTC.

A word on this clone: Other DNA sequences in this sample translate to the same CDR3. The rearrangement links TRBV5-8 to TRBJ2-1, with TRBD1 as a possible D gene (5 bases). Looked up from germline, CDR1 is SGHTS and CDR2 is YDEGEE. V lost 0 bases and J lost 0, with 7 bases in between. The CDR3 is 15 residues long. The CDR3 spells CASSLGQSSYNEQFF. The CDR3 DNA follows: TGTGCCAGCAGCTTGGGACAGAGCTCCTACAATGAGCAGTTCTTC.

This chain uses TRBV7-9 with TRBJ2-3, with TRBD1 matching over 8 bases. Germline V CDR1 and CDR2: SEHNR, FQNEAQ (reference sequence). V was pared by 2 bases and J by 3 bases, with 1 base of the junction left unmatched. This CDR3 comprises 14 residues. The CDR3 nucleotides are TGTGCCAGCAGCTTAACAGGGGGGACAGATACGCAGTATTTT. Protein product: CASSLTGGTDTQYF.

The chain is built from TRBV5-1 and TRBJ2-7; maybe TRBD2 (6 bases). The CDR3 length is 16 residues. Germline assignment: CDR1 SGHRS and CDR2 YFSETQ. V was trimmed by 5 bases and J by 4 bases, leaving 22 bases between them. The CDR3, as DNA: TGCGCCAGCAGAGCATTACCGGGAGCCAACAATTACGAGCAGTACTTC. This encodes CASRALPGANNYEQYF.

This chain connects TRBV29-1 to TRBJ2-1, with 7 bases matching TRBD2. V was pared by 5 bases and J by 2 bases, with 12 bases of the junction left unmatched. This CDR3 is built from 16 residues. Germline V lookup: CDR1 SQVTM, CDR2 ANQGSEA. CDR3 nucleotides: TGCAGCGTTCCCACAAAGCGGGGATCGACCTACAATGAGCAGTTCTTC. Its protein product is CSVPTKRGSTYNEQFF.

The gene calls are TRBV4-1 and TRBJ2-1, with 10 bases identical to TRBD1. The junction had 8 bases not matched to a gene; V was cut back by 3 bases and J by 3 bases. The length of the CDR3 is 17 residues. The germline gives CDR1 MGHRA, CDR2 YSYEKL. This chain's CDR3 is CASSQSSGTGDYNEQFF. The CDR3 DNA reads TGCGCCAGCAGCCAGTCCTCCGGGACAGGGGACTACAATGAGCAGTTCTTC.

The chain uses TRBV4-2 and TRBJ2-2; D might be TRBD2 (6 bases). The CDR3 runs to 16 residues. Trimming took 0 bases from V and 0 from J, leaving 8 bases between them. Germline assignment: CDR1 LGHNA and CDR2 YNFKEQ. CDR3 sequence reads: CASSQEERANTGELFF. The CDR3 DNA reads as TGTGCCAGCAGCCAAGAGGAGCGGGCGAACACCGGGGAGCTGTTTTTT.

This chain uses TRBV5-1 with TRBJ1-1, with 9 bases that match TRBD1. Trimming removed 0 bases from V and 9 bases from J; junction bases left unmatched: 9. From germline, CDR1 is SGHRS and CDR2 YFSETQ. The length of the CDR3 is 15 residues. Written as DNA, the CDR3 is TGCGCCAGCAGCTTGGGGGGACAGGGTCATTGGCAAGCTTTCTTT. Protein: CASSLGGQGHWQAFF. Using reference TRBV5-1 and TRBJ1-1 for the parts outside the CDR3, the full variable domain is KAGVTQTPRYLIKTRGQQVTLSCSPISGHRSVSWYQQTPGQGLQFLFEYFSETQRNKGNFPGRFSGRQFSNSRSEMNVSTLELGDSALYLCASSLGGQGHWQAFFGQGTRLTVV.

The rearrangement links TRBV10-3 to TRBJ2-5, with 9 nucleotides matching TRBD2. The J call may be mistaken, given a closer DNA end match to TRBJ2-7. The CDR3 length is 16 residues. The germline V gene encodes CDR1 ENHRY and CDR2 SYGVKD. DNA of the CDR3: TGTGCCATCAGTGAGTCGGTTGGTAGCGGGAGATACGAGCAGTACTTC. Its protein is CAISESVGSGRYEQYF.

This chain joins TRBV28 and TRBJ1-5; no reliable D call. This CDR3 has 14 amino acids. Germline CDR1 reads MDHEN; CDR2 reads SYDVKM. V was trimmed by 5 bases and J by 3 bases, leaving 11 bases between them. CDR3 loop: CASSDGSNNQPQHF. CDR3 DNA sequence: TGTGCCAGCAGTGACGGGAGTAACAATCAGCCCCAGCATTTT.

This chain links TRBV7-9 with TRBJ2-2, with D perhaps TRBD1 or TRBD2 (6 bases each). Germline V gene data show CDR1 as SEHNR and CDR2 as FQNEAQ (reference sequence). The CDR3 sequence is 18 residues long. The ends were cut back, 8 bases at V and 1 base at J, with 23 bases in the middle. DNA of the CDR3: TGTGCCAGCCGGAGACAGGCTTCTGGGCGGGGGAACACCGGGGAGCTGTTTTTT. Translated, it gives CASRRQASGRGNTGELFF. The full variable domain, completed using reference TRBV7-9 and TRBJ2-2, is DTGVSQNPRHKITKRGQNVTFRCDPISEHNRLYWYRQTLGQGPEFLTYFQNEAQLEKSRLLSDRFSAERPKGSFSTLEIQRTEQGDSAMYLCASRRQASGRGNTGELFFGEGSRLTVL.

This chain uses TRBV14 with TRBJ2-5; D gene uncertain. This CDR3 is 13 amino acids long. Germline CDR1 and CDR2: SGHDN and FVKESK. V shed 4 bases and J shed 4 bases, with 10 bases lying between them. The CDR3 spells CASSLRISETQYF. CDR3 in DNA: TGTGCCAGCAGCCTGAGAATATCAGAGACCCAGTACTTC.

The chain links TRBV5-6 to TRBJ2-1; D may match TRBD1 or TRBD2 (5 bases each). The CDR3 spans 14 residues. CDR1 and CDR2 from the germline V gene are SGHDT and YYEEEE. The V end lost 0 bases, the J end lost 8 bases, and 12 bases lay between the germline ends. CDR3 residues: CASSLGNRGDEQFF. CDR3 in DNA: TGTGCCAGCAGCTTGGGAAATCGGGGCGATGAGCAGTTCTTC.

The V and J genes are TRBV5-1 and TRBJ2-5; D gene unclear. The V end lost 1 base, the J end lost 0 bases, and 16 bases lay between the germline ends. The CDR3 is made up of 17 amino acids. The germline V gene has CDR1 SGHRS and CDR2 YFSETQ. CDR3 region: CASSLSLAPQYQETQYF. In DNA, the CDR3 is TGCGCCAGCAGCTTGTCTCTGGCCCCACAGTACCAAGAGACCCAGTACTTC.

The rearrangement joins TRBV12-5 to TRBJ1-3, with D unresolved. CDR1 is LGHNT and CDR2 is FRNRAP in the germline V gene. V was cut by 2 bases and J by 7 bases, with 18 bases left in between. The CDR3 contains 16 residues. The CDR3 protein is CASGLLLTPRRNTIYF. The CDR3 DNA reads TGTGCTAGTGGTTTGCTTCTAACTCCGAGGAGGAACACCATATATTTT.

This chain links TRBV9 with TRBJ2-1; TRBD2 agrees at 10 bases. V lost 0 bases and J lost 3; bases outside the gene matches: 12. CDR3 size: 19 residues. CDR1 is SGDLS, CDR2 YYNGEE, per germline. The CDR3 bases are TGTGCCAGCAGCGTAGGGACAGCCACAAGGACTAGCGGCTACAATGAGCAGTTCTTC. As protein: CASSVGTATRTSGYNEQFF.

The chain combines TRBV7-3 with TRBJ2-5; D unresolved. The germline V gene has CDR1 SGHTA and CDR2 FQGTGA. Trimming stripped 6 bases from V and 4 bases from J, with 12 bases between. The CDR3 has 13 amino acids. Here the CDR3 reads CASSFWPGETQYF. Here the CDR3 DNA reads TGTGCCAGCAGTTTCTGGCCTGGAGAGACCCAGTACTTC.

V usage is TRBV5-8 and J usage is TRBJ1-5, with 7 bases identical to TRBD1. The germline gives CDR1 SGHTS, CDR2 YDEGEE. The CDR3 sequence is 15 residues long. V lost 2 bases and J lost 4; bases outside the gene matches: 6. Here the CDR3 DNA reads TGTGCCAGCAGCTTTAGGGGACAGAAAAATCAGCCCCAGCATTTT. Residues: CASSFRGQKNQPQHF.

The chain carries TRBV28 and TRBJ2-7; perhaps TRBD2 as D (5 bases). Trimming left V 1 base short and J 0 bases short, with 10 bases between. Germline assignment: CDR1 MDHEN and CDR2 SYDVKM. CDR3 length: 15 amino acids. Here the CDR3 reads CASSLFGLSSYEQYF. Here the CDR3 DNA reads TGTGCCAGCAGTTTATTCGGACTGAGCTCCTACGAGCAGTACTTC. The variable domain in full, with the rest retrieved from reference TRBV28 and TRBJ2-7, is DVKVTQSSRYLVKRTGEKVFLECVQDMDHENMFWYRQDPGLGLRLIYFSYDVKMKEKGDIPEGYSVSREKKERFSLILESASTNQTSMYLCASSLFGLSSYEQYFGPGTRLTVT.

J is TRBJ1-3 and V is TRBV14; TRBD1 matches 10 bases. Trimming removed 1 base from V and 0 bases from J; junction bases left unmatched: 9. The CDR3 extends over 19 amino acids. The V gene's germline CDR1 is SGHDN and CDR2 FVKESK. Written as DNA, the CDR3 is TGTGCCAGCAGCCAAGTTTACGGGACAGGGGTCGACTCTGGAAACACCATATATTTT. This sequence encodes CASSQVYGTGVDSGNTIYF. Full variable domain (rest looked up from reference TRBV14 and TRBJ1-3): EAGVTQFPSHSVIEKGQTVTLRCDPISGHDNLYWYRRVMGKEIKFLLHFVKESKQDESGMPNNRFLAERTGGTYSTLKVQPAELEDSGVYFCASSQVYGTGVDSGNTIYFGEGSWLTVV.

The V call is TRBV18, the J call TRBJ2-5; 9 bases are a match to TRBD1. The CDR3 sequence is 21 residues long. Trimming at V came to 3 bases and at J to 4 bases, leaving 24 bases not matched to a gene. The germline V gene encodes CDR1 KGHSH and CDR2 LQKENI. CDR3 in amino acids: CASSPILGQGTQGSPGETQYF. The CDR3 coding sequence is TGTGCCAGCTCACCGATCCTAGGACAGGGGACTCAGGGATCTCCGGGAGAGACCCAGTACTTC.

This sequence joins TRBV4-2 and TRBJ1-4, with D hard to call. The CDR3 length is 15 residues. Trimming shortened V by 1 base and J by 2 bases, and 8 bases separated the two germline ends. The germline V gene has CDR1 LGHNA and CDR2 YNFKEQ. This chain's CDR3 is CASSQAGGTNEKLFF. CDR3 in DNA: TGTGCCAGCAGCCAAGCAGGTGGCACTAATGAAAAACTGTTTTTT.